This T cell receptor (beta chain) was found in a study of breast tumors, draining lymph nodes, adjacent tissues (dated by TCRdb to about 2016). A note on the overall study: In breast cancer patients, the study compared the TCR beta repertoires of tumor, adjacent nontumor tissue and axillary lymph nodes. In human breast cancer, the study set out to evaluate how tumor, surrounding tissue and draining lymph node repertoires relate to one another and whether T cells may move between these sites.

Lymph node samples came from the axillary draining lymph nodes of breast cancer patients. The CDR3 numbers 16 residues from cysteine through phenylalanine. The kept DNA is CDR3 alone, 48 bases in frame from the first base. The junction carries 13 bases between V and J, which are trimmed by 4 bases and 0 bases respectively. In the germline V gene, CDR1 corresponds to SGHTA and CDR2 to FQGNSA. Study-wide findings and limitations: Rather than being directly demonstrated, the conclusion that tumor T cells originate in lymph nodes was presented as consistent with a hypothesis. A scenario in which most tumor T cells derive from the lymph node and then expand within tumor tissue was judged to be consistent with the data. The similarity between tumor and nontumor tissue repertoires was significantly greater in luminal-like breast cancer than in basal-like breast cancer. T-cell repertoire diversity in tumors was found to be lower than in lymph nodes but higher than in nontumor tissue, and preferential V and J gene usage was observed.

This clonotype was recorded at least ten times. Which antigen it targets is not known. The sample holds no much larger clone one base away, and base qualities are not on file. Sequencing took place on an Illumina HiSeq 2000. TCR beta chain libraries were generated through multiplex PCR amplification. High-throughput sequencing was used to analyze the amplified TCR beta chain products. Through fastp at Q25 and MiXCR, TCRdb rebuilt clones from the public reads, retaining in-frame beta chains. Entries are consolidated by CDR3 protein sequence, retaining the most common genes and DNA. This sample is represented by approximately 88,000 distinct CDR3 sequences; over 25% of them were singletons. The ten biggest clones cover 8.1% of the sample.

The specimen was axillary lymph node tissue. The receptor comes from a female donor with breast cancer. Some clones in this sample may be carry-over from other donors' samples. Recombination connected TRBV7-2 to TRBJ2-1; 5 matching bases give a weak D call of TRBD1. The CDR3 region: CASSSTRQSSYNEQFF. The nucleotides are TGTGCCAGCAGCTCTACCAGACAGAGCTCCTACAATGAGCAGTTCTTC.